These 25 T cell receptor beta chains share one sample of origin, sequenced in a study of T cell repertoires in cytomegalovirus infection. TCRdb re-derived calls from the reads in MiXCR, one entry per CDR3 protein. The table includes 450,000 to 600,000 distinct CDR3 sequences, over 9% detected once. The sample comprised PBMCs. The receptors shown here come from a human donor in good health (CMV status not recorded). Some clones in this sample may be carry-over from other donors' samples.

This clonotype was observed many times. V and J are TRBV28 and TRBJ2-3; D could derive from TRBD1 or TRBD2 (6 bases each). CDR1 and CDR2 from the germline V gene are MDHEN and SYDVKM. The ends were cut back, 7 bases at V and 0 bases at J, with 17 bases in the middle. CDR3 size: 16 residues. The CDR3 DNA follows: TGTGCCAGCAACCCCGGAGGGGGACTGAGCACAGATACGCAGTATTTT. Protein product: CASNPGGGLSTDTQYF.

The V gene is TRBV6-5, the J gene TRBJ2-7; 7 positions match TRBD1. The J segment lost 0 bases and the V segment lost 6 bases, leaving 5 bases of the junction unmatched. CDR1 and CDR2 (germline): MNHEY, SVGAGI. CDR3 size: 14 residues. The CDR3 sequence is CASRSRQGSYEQYF. As DNA, the CDR3 is TGTGCCAGCAGGTCCCGACAGGGCTCCTACGAGCAGTACTTC.

The chain carries TRBV11-3 and TRBJ2-2; 7 nucleotides agree with TRBD2. CDR1 SGHNT and CDR2 YENEEA come from the germline V gene. The CDR3 has 16 residues. V shed 2 bases, J shed 3 bases, and the junction held 6 bases outside the gene matches. The CDR3 DNA follows: TGTGCCAGCAGCTTACCTAGCGGCCCTTACACCGGGGAGCTGTTTTTT. It codes for CASSLPSGPYTGELFF.

This clonotype has a count of ten or more. This rearrangement joins TRBV5-6 to TRBJ2-1, with a tentative D call TRBD1 (6 bases). This CDR3 comprises 16 residues. Trimming took 0 bases from V and 3 from J, leaving 13 bases between them. Looked up from germline, CDR1 is SGHDT and CDR2 is YYEEEE. The CDR3 loop is CASSLDAGAFYNEQFF. The CDR3 region has the DNA TGTGCCAGCAGCTTGGATGCAGGGGCATTCTACAATGAGCAGTTCTTC.

The chain is built from TRBV2 and TRBJ2-1; 13 positions match TRBD2. Germline CDR1 and CDR2: SNHLY and FYNNEI. This CDR3 is built from 16 residues. The V and J ends lost 5 bases and 9 bases, in that order; junction bases with no gene match: 10. The CDR3 spells CASSSQPGLAGIEQFF. CDR3 in DNA: TGTGCCAGCAGTAGTCAACCGGGACTAGCGGGGATTGAGCAGTTCTTC.

The table lists this clonotype with a few counts. The rearrangement joins TRBV20-1 to TRBJ1-1, with D unresolved. Germline CDR1 reads DFQATT; CDR2 reads SNEGSKA (reference sequence). The ends were cut back, 3 bases at V and 0 bases at J, with 11 bases in the middle. This CDR3 spans 14 amino acids. CDR3 residues: CSARFRTVNTEAFF. The CDR3 nucleotides are TGCAGTGCTAGGTTCCGTACAGTGAACACTGAAGCTTTCTTT.

This clonotype was observed many times. DNA of the CDR3: TGTGCCAGCAGACAAGCGGGAGGGCCGTCCGGGGAGCTGTTTTTT. Encoded protein: CASRQAGGPSGELFF. The rearrangement uses TRBV6-6 and TRBJ2-2; 10 nucleotides align to TRBD2. The germline CDR1 and CDR2 sequences are MNHNY and SVGAGI (reference sequence). V gave up 6 bases and J gave up 6 bases; unmatched junction bases: 7. The CDR3 length is 15 residues.

This clonotype was seen more than once but under ten times. V and J are TRBV29-1 and TRBJ2-3; perhaps TRBD2 as D (7 bases). CDR1 is SQVTM and CDR2 is ANQGSEA in the germline V gene. The V end lost 6 bases, the J end lost 7 bases, and 20 bases lay between the germline ends. The CDR3 totals 14 residues. CDR3 in DNA: TGCAGCGTCCATAGGGGGGGGGGCGGAAATACGCAGTATTTT. Translating it yields CSVHRGGGGNTQYF.

This clonotype was found many times. The rearrangement links TRBV7-9 to TRBJ2-1, with 10 positions matching TRBD2. CDR1 SEHNR and CDR2 FQNEAQ come from the germline V gene (reference sequence). V gave up 1 base and J gave up 0 bases; unmatched junction bases: 3. The CDR3 runs 17 residues. The CDR3 here is CASSLGTSGSSYNEQFF. CDR3 coding DNA: TGTGCCAGCAGCTTAGGGACTAGCGGTAGCTCCTACAATGAGCAGTTCTTC.

The gene calls are TRBV28 and TRBJ1-2; the D gene is possibly TRBD1 (6 bases). V lost 8 bases to trimming and J lost 5 bases, with 15 bases between them. CDR3 length: 13 residues. Germline V gives CDR1 MDHEN, CDR2 SYDVKM. CDR3 sequence (DNA): TGTGCCAGCGCTGTACAGGGATCGTATGGCTACACCTTC. This gives the protein CASAVQGSYGYTF.

This clonotype appeared many times. J is TRBJ2-2 and V is TRBV15; D tentatively reads TRBD1 or TRBD2 (5 bases each). V lost 1 base to trimming and J lost 6 bases, with 12 bases between them. The CDR3 is 15 amino acids. CDR1 is LNHNV and CDR2 is YYDKDF in the germline V gene (reference sequence). In DNA form, the CDR3 reads TGTGCCACCAGCAGAGTAGGGAGAGGGGCCGGGGAGCTGTTTTTT. Protein: CATSRVGRGAGELFF.

This clonotype has just a few counts. V gene TRBV27 combines with J gene TRBJ2-7, with a possible D match to TRBD1 (7 bases). From germline, CDR1 is MNHEY and CDR2 SMNVEV (reference sequence). This CDR3 comprises 16 residues. V was shortened by 3 bases and J by 0 bases, with 15 bases between the two germline ends. In nucleotides, the CDR3 is TGTGCCAGCAGTTTCTCCGGGGGACAGCACTCCTACGAGCAGTACTTC. It specifies CASSFSGGQHSYEQYF.

The gene calls are TRBV20-1 and TRBJ2-7; D gene ambiguous. Germline V gene sequence: CDR1 DFQATT, CDR2 SNEGSKA (reference sequence). The CDR3 extends over 12 amino acids. The V and J ends lost 5 bases and 1 base respectively, with 9 bases between them. The CDR3 loop is CSAFGQSYEQYF. The CDR3 DNA is TGCAGTGCTTTCGGCCAGTCCTACGAGCAGTACTTC.

The chain combines TRBV7-7 with TRBJ2-7; D possibly uses TRBD1 or TRBD2 (5 bases each). The V gene lost 5 bases and the J gene lost 2 bases, with 13 bases spanning the gap. The CDR3 is 14 residues long. Germline CDR1 is SSHAT and CDR2 is FNYEAQ (reference sequence). For the CDR3, the DNA is TGTGCCAGCAGCATCGGACGGGGACCCTACGAGCAGTACTTC. Protein sequence: CASSIGRGPYEQYF.

As for this clonotype: A much larger clone sits a single nucleotide away, making a read error possible. In this CDR3 the conserved last residue, phenylalanine or tryptophan, is missing, so a read error is likely. V is TRBV7-3 and J is TRBJ2-1; D possibly uses TRBD1 or TRBD2 (5 bases each). Germline V gene data show CDR1 as SGHTA and CDR2 as FQGTGA. The V gene lost 5 bases and the J gene lost 4 bases, with 15 bases spanning the gap. CDR3 length: 15 residues. The CDR3 here is CASSPPGTPYNEQFS. DNA of the CDR3: TGTGCCAGCAGCCCACCCGGGACCCCGTACAATGAGCAGTTCTCC.

The V and J genes are TRBV19 and TRBJ1-2; D gene uncertain. The germline CDR1 and CDR2 sequences are LNHDA and SQIVND (reference sequence). Trimming took off 2 bases at V and 2 bases at J, with 9 bases between the two ends. The CDR3 is made up of 14 amino acids. The CDR3 region is CASSISGQNYGYTF. CDR3 DNA: TGTGCCAGTAGTATAAGTGGCCAAAACTATGGCTACACCTTC.

This clonotype was detected only a few times. The genes are TRBV20-1 and TRBJ2-1; TRBD2 matches at 10 bases. V was clipped by 5 bases and J by 10 bases; unmatched bases: 8. Germline CDR1 reads DFQATT; CDR2 reads SNEGSKA (reference sequence). This CDR3 contains 13 residues. In DNA form, the CDR3 reads TGCAGTGCTGGGACTAGCGTTCATCCAGAGCAGTTCTTC. This codes for CSAGTSVHPEQFF.

Note on this clonotype: A much larger clone is a single base away; this may be a read error. The chain is built from TRBV5-4 and TRBJ2-5, with TRBD2 as a possible D gene (6 bases). Germline CDR1 and CDR2: SGHNT and YYREEE (reference sequence). V was shortened by 4 bases and J by 1 base, with 11 bases between the two germline ends. The CDR3 is 14 amino acids. The CDR3 DNA follows: TGTGCCAGCAGCGTATGGGACTTCCAAGAGACCCAGTACTTC. Translated, it gives CASSVWDFQETQYF.

This clonotype was detected many times. The chain links TRBV27 to TRBJ1-2, with D tentatively TRBD1 (5 bases). Trimming pared 2 bases from V and 4 bases from J, leaving 8 bases between. This CDR3 spans 13 amino acids. Germline CDR1 is MNHEY and CDR2 is SMNVEV (reference sequence). CDR3 sequence: CASSLRGTYGYTF. The CDR3 region has the DNA TGTGCCAGCAGTTTACGGGGGACCTATGGCTACACCTTC.

This clonotype was counted ten times or more. CDR3 DNA: TGTGCCAGCAGTGAAGTCGGACAGGGCGGACCTGGCTACACCTTC. Translating it yields CASSEVGQGGPGYTF. This chain links TRBV6-1 with TRBJ1-2; TRBD1 matches at 8 bases. This CDR3 comprises 15 residues. The germline CDR1 and CDR2 sequences are MNHNS and SASEGT. The trim removed 1 base at V and 7 bases at J, leaving 8 bases unmatched.

Turning to this clonotype: Relative to the germline gene, one junction end is altered; a read error may explain this. The chain uses TRBV3-1 and TRBJ1-1, with TRBD1 identical over 7 bases. CDR1 is LGHDT and CDR2 is YNNKEL in the germline V gene (reference sequence). This CDR3 is built from 13 residues. The CDR3 sequence is CASSPVGRDRWLF. DNA of the CDR3: TGTGCCAGCAGCCCGGTAGGGAGGGACAGATGGCTCTTT.

This clonotype showed up just a few times. The chain recombines TRBV3-1 with TRBJ1-2; TRBD1 might be the D (6 bases). CDR1 is LGHDT and CDR2 is YNNKEL in the germline V gene (reference sequence). V was pared by 2 bases and J by 8 bases, with 12 bases between. This CDR3 is 13 amino acids long. The CDR3: CASSQQQGGGYTF. The CDR3 DNA is TGTGCCAGCAGCCAACAACAGGGCGGGGGCTACACCTTC.

The rearrangement joins TRBV20-1 to TRBJ2-3; D gene uncertain. Looked up from germline, CDR1 is DFQATT and CDR2 is SNEGSKA (reference sequence). The CDR3 runs to 11 residues. V was clipped by 5 bases and J by 8 bases, with 11 bases between them. The CDR3 sequence is CSAAPVGTQYF. CDR3 DNA: TGCAGTGCTGCGCCCGTTGGTACGCAGTATTTT.

This clonotype was observed many times. V and J are TRBV10-3 and TRBJ2-5, with TRBD2 as a possible D gene (6 bases). CDR1 is ENHRY, CDR2 SYGVKD, per germline. Trimming took 4 bases from V and 7 from J, leaving 16 bases between them. The CDR3 is 14 amino acids. The CDR3 reads CAISVAARTGTQYF. The CDR3 DNA follows: TGTGCCATCAGTGTAGCGGCCCGGACTGGGACCCAGTACTTC.

Regarding this clonotype: At one of its ends the junction is not consistent with the germline gene, which may arise from a read error. The rearrangement uses TRBV6-6 and TRBJ2-3; TRBD2 might be the D (6 bases). Germline CDR1 MNHNY, CDR2 SVGAGI (reference sequence). There are 12 residues in the CDR3. CDR3 DNA: TGTGTCAGCGGGCAGAGCACAGATACGCAGTATTTT. Residues: CVSGQSTDTQYF.